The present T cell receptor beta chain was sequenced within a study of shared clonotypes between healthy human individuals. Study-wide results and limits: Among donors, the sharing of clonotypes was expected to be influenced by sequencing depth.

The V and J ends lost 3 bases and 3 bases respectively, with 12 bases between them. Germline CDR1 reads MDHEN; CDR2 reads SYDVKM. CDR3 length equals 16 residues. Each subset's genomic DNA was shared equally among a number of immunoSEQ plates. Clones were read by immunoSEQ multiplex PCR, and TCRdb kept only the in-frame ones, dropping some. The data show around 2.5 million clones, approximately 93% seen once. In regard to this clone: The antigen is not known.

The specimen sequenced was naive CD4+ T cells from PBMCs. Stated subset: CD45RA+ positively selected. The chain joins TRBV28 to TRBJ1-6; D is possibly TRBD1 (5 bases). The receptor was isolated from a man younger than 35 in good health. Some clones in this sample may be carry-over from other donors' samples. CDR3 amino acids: CASSFLGAGYNSPLHF. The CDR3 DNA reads TGTGCCAGCAGTTTCCTTGGGGCGGGCTATAATTCACCCCTCCACTTT.